The present TCR beta chain was sequenced within a study of response to subunit inactivated influenza vaccine. Findings of the study overall: That few new T cells are recruited by each seasonal influenza vaccination was the authors' suggestion.

Ten or more counts support this clonotype. What it binds is not known. The germline V gene encodes CDR1 DFQATT and CDR2 SNEGSKA (reference sequence). This CDR3 is 12 amino acids long. V lost 6 bases and J 4 bases, leaving 12 bases between the germline ends. Using its own MiXCR run on the RT-PCR reads, TCRdb lists one record per CDR3 protein. The sample records roughly 760,000 distinct CDR3 sequences, roughly 20% being singletons. This chain links TRBV20-1 with TRBJ1-2; tentative D call: TRBD1 (6 bases). This clonotype was sampled from a middle-aged man who received an inactivated influenza vaccine. The source material was PBMCs from blood, sampled 5 days after vaccination. CDR3 loop: CSATGQTYGYTF. In nucleotides, the CDR3 is TGCAGTGCGACAGGACAGACCTATGGCTACACCTTC.